The sequence of this TCR beta chain was determined in a study of T cells in Graves' hyperthyroidism and ophthalmopathy. Background on the study: Peripheral blood was taken when the disease was first diagnosed, before any treatment began.

Study findings and constraints: Expanded thyroid clonotypes (above 0.001) were mostly also found in blood.

To note about this clonotype: Its antigen is unknown.

Researchers amplified the TCR beta CDR3 regions from RNA transcripts. A set of HTBI primers served as the primers for a first-round RT-PCR of the TCR CDR3. TCRdb called the multiplex PCR reads again in MiXCR, with one record for every CDR3 protein. This sample has approximately 300,000 distinct CDR3 sequences, with about 19% found just once. This CDR3 has 13 amino acids. V was clipped by 5 bases and J by 6 bases, with 12 bases between them. Germline V gene data show CDR1 as LNHDA and CDR2 as SQIVND (reference sequence). Ophthalmopathy patients had moderate-to-severe active disease, CAS ≥3, NOSPECS ≥4, and disease duration under 3 months.

The genes are TRBV19 and TRBJ2-3, with D hard to call. The source is a man in his forties or fifties with Graves' ophthalmopathy. The material sequenced was blood. CDR3 sequence: CASSSTNGDTQYF. The CDR3, as DNA: TGTGCCAGTAGTTCCACCAACGGTGATACGCAGTATTTT.